These 24 T cell receptor beta chains originate from one sample sequenced in a study of cytomegalovirus exposure and HLA in healthy donors. The PCR ran on 60 Vbeta and 13 Jbeta primers. Profiling relied on immunoSEQ multiplex PCR, and the TCRdb table lists in-frame clones only, not all of them. The sample holds roughly 100,000 clones. Specimen: PBMCs. The source of these receptors is a man aged 45-65 years in good health and CMV-seropositive.

The gene calls are TRBV19 and TRBJ2-1; D perhaps matches TRBD2 (6 bases). Germline V gives CDR1 LNHDA, CDR2 SQIVND (reference sequence). CDR3 length: 16 residues. Deletions cut 4 bases from V and 2 bases from J, with 15 bases between. CDR3 in DNA: TGTGCCAGTAGTAGATGGGGGGAAAACCCCTACAATGAGCAGTTCTTC. Protein product: CASSRWGENPYNEQFF.

J is TRBJ1-5 and V is TRBV4-2, with D uncertain. This CDR3 comprises 15 residues. Trimming pared 1 base from V and 8 bases from J, leaving 15 bases between. Per the germline V gene, CDR1 is LGHNA and CDR2 is YNFKEQ. The CDR3 sequence is CASSQGPGGSEPQHF. CDR3 sequence (DNA): TGTGCCAGCAGCCAAGGGCCCGGAGGTTCGGAGCCCCAGCATTTT.

CDR3 residues: CASSQGGAGMNTEAFF. The CDR3 DNA is TGTGCCAGCTCTCAGGGCGGGGCAGGAATGAACACTGAAGCTTTCTTT. The rearrangement uses TRBV18 and TRBJ1-1, with D perhaps matching TRBD1 (5 bases). This CDR3 spans 16 amino acids. Germline CDR1 reads KGHSH; CDR2 reads LQKENI. V lost 6 bases, J lost 0 bases, and 17 bases lay in between.

The rearrangement links TRBV27 to TRBJ2-7, with a weak D call TRBD2 (5 bases). CDR3 length equals 13 residues. Germline V lookup: CDR1 MNHEY, CDR2 SMNVEV (reference sequence). The ends were cut back, 3 bases at V and 4 bases at J, with 10 bases in the middle. This chain's CDR3 is CASSFGSDYEQYF. CDR3 in DNA: TGTGCCAGCAGTTTTGGTAGCGATTACGAGCAGTACTTC.

CDR3: CATSRGRSGSYEQYF. As DNA, the CDR3 is TGTGCCACCAGCAGAGGTCGGAGCGGCTCCTACGAGCAGTACTTC. The V and J genes are TRBV15 and TRBJ2-7; a possible D gene is TRBD2 (5 bases). From germline, CDR1 is LNHNV and CDR2 YYDKDF (reference sequence). The CDR3 runs 15 residues. Between the trimmed V and J ends, which lost 1 base and 0 bases, there was a span of 10 bases.

The rearrangement uses TRBV30 and TRBJ2-6, with a weak D call TRBD1 (6 bases). This CDR3 has 15 residues. Germline V gene data show CDR1 as GTSNPN and CDR2 as SVGIG (reference sequence). The V and J ends lost 2 bases and 4 bases respectively, with 12 bases between them. The CDR3 DNA reads TGTGCCTGGAGTCAGCTGGGGGCCGGGGCCAACGTCCTGACTTTC. Translated, it gives CAWSQLGAGANVLTF.

This sequence joins TRBV19 and TRBJ1-1, with D possibly TRBD1 on 5 matching bases. Trimming took off 5 bases at V and 1 base at J, with 14 bases between the two ends. There are 15 residues in the CDR3. Per germline, CDR1 LNHDA and CDR2 SQIVND (reference sequence). Here the CDR3 reads CASSVSRAGNTEAFF. The CDR3 DNA follows: TGTGCCAGTAGTGTATCCAGGGCCGGGAACACTGAAGCTTTCTTT.

The chain links TRBV11-2 to TRBJ2-1; 9 bases line up with TRBD2. CDR3 length: 15 amino acids. J lost 9 bases, V lost 5 bases, and 11 bases had no gene match. CDR1 is SGHAT and CDR2 is FQNNGV in the germline V gene. CDR3: CASSGLGLAPGEQFF. The CDR3 bases are TGTGCCAGCAGCGGCCTCGGACTAGCGCCCGGTGAGCAGTTCTTC.

The rearrangement joins TRBV7-6 to TRBJ2-7; possible D gene TRBD2, 6 bases. CDR3 length: 14 residues. The V and J ends lost 4 bases and 5 bases respectively, with 15 bases between them. Looked up from germline, CDR1 is SGHVS and CDR2 is FNYEAQ. The CDR3 DNA follows: TGTGCCAGCAGCTCCGGACTAAGCTTTCACGAGCAGTACTTC. Translating it yields CASSSGLSFHEQYF.

This chain connects TRBV30 to TRBJ2-1; D gene ambiguous. Germline loops: CDR1 GTSNPN, CDR2 SVGIG (reference sequence). The CDR3 runs to 13 residues. V was trimmed by 4 bases and J by 9 bases, leaving 16 bases between them. The CDR3, as DNA: TGTGCCTGGATTCCAGAGGCGGTAGGTGAGCAGTTCTTC. This gives the protein CAWIPEAVGEQFF.

This chain joins TRBV11-2 and TRBJ1-3; D unresolved. The V gene lost 1 base and the J gene lost 3 bases, with 7 bases spanning the gap. Germline CDR1 SGHAT, CDR2 FQNNGV. This CDR3 spans 14 amino acids. Here the CDR3 reads CASSLGFLGNTIYF. CDR3 nucleotides: TGTGCCAGCAGCTTAGGTTTCCTTGGAAACACCATATATTTT.

The V and J genes are TRBV7-9 and TRBJ2-3; D may be TRBD2 (5 bases). Germline CDR1 is SEHNR and CDR2 is FQNEAQ (reference sequence). The V end lost 1 base, the J end lost 4 bases, and 12 bases lay between the germline ends. The CDR3 covers 15 residues. The CDR3 nucleotides read TGTGCCAGCAGCTTAGGCACCCGGGGATCAGATACGCAGTATTTT. It yields the protein CASSLGTRGSDTQYF.

This chain connects TRBV9 to TRBJ2-6, with 10 bases identical to TRBD2. Per germline, CDR1 SGDLS and CDR2 YYNGEE. The junction had 3 bases not matched to a gene; V was cut back by 0 bases and J by 0 bases. The CDR3 runs to 18 residues. The CDR3 is CASSVAAGGASGANVLTF. CDR3 DNA: TGTGCCAGCAGCGTAGCAGCGGGAGGGGCCTCTGGGGCCAACGTCCTGACTTTC.

The rearrangement uses TRBV11-2 and TRBJ2-7; D remains unclear. The ends were cut back, 6 bases at V and 3 bases at J, with 6 bases in the middle. Germline V gives CDR1 SGHAT, CDR2 FQNNGV. This CDR3 spans 11 amino acids. The DNA for the CDR3 is TGTGCCAGCAGTCCTTACTACGAGCAGTACTTC. Amino acids: CASSPYYEQYF.

The gene calls are TRBV19 and TRBJ1-2; 9 bases line up with TRBD1. The ends lost 7 bases at V and 3 bases at J; junction bases unmatched: 12. The CDR3 is made up of 16 amino acids. Germline V gives CDR1 LNHDA, CDR2 SQIVND (reference sequence). The CDR3 coding sequence is TGTGCCAGTACCCCCCTCGGGGACAGGGCCTACTATGGCTACACCTTC. Its protein product is CASTPLGDRAYYGYTF.

CDR3 nucleotide sequence: TGTGCCAGCAGCTTATACTTTCAGGACACTGAAGCTTTCTTT. Protein: CASSLYFQDTEAFF. This sequence joins TRBV7-2 and TRBJ1-1; no clear D. CDR1 is SGHTA and CDR2 is FQGNSA in the germline V gene. The CDR3 sequence is 14 residues long. V lost 2 bases and J lost 3, with 10 bases in between.

The gene calls are TRBV23-1 and TRBJ2-3; 10 bases map to TRBD2. TRBV23-1 is an ORF for which the function is uncertain. The CDR3 loop spans 15 amino acids. J lost 5 bases, V lost 10 bases, and 12 bases had no gene match. The CDR3 loop is CANFFGLAAGDTQYF. The CDR3 DNA reads as TGCGCCAACTTTTTCGGACTAGCGGCGGGAGATACGCAGTATTTT.

CDR3 coding DNA: TGTGCCAGCAACCTAGCGGGAGTTTCCAATGAGCAGTTCTTC. This gives the protein CASNLAGVSNEQFF. The chain is built from TRBV2 and TRBJ2-1; 10 bases agree with TRBD2. V shed 7 bases, J shed 6 bases, and the junction held 6 bases outside the gene matches. Germline assignment: CDR1 SNHLY and CDR2 FYNNEI. The CDR3 consists of 14 residues.

The chain has TRBV5-6 and TRBJ2-7, with 8 bases that match TRBD1. Trimming removed 4 bases from V and 4 bases from J; junction bases left unmatched: 10. Germline assignment: CDR1 SGHDT and CDR2 YYEEEE. The CDR3 loop spans 15 amino acids. CDR3 in amino acids: CASSMGPGQVYEQYF. CDR3 in DNA: TGTGCCAGCAGCATGGGACCGGGACAGGTATACGAGCAGTACTTC.

The chain combines TRBV7-9 with TRBJ1-3, with TRBD1 as a possible D gene (6 bases). Deletions cut 5 bases from V and 0 bases from J, with 11 bases between. The CDR3 sequence is 15 residues long. The germline V gene has CDR1 SEHNR and CDR2 FQNEAQ (reference sequence). CDR3 loop: CASSPGQYSGNTIYF. CDR3 DNA: TGTGCCAGCAGCCCTGGACAGTACTCTGGAAACACCATATATTTT.

This chain uses TRBV10-2 with TRBJ2-3, with TRBD2 as a possible D gene (5 bases). The CDR3 is 16 residues long. Germline-derived CDR1 and CDR2 are WSHSY and SAAADI. Trimming removed 6 bases at V and 1 base at J, with 17 bases between. In DNA form, the CDR3 reads TGCGCCAGCAGCCCAGCCCGGGGTACAGGCACAGATACGCAGTATTTT. Its translation: CASSPARGTGTDTQYF.

The chain joins TRBV6-5 to TRBJ1-1, with D uncertain. CDR1 is MNHEY and CDR2 is SVGAGI in the germline V gene. The V end was cut by 3 bases, the J end by 0 bases, with 11 bases between. The CDR3 is 15 amino acids. DNA of the CDR3: TGTGCCAGCAGTTATTCGGCGGTGATGAACACTGAAGCTTTCTTT. Its translation: CASSYSAVMNTEAFF.

The rearrangement uses TRBV30 and TRBJ1-2; TRBD1 might be the D (5 bases). The CDR3 is 11 amino acids. CDR1 and CDR2 (germline): GTSNPN, SVGIG (reference sequence). Between the trimmed V and J ends, which lost 7 bases and 3 bases, there was a span of 9 bases. DNA for the CDR3: TGTGCCTCGACAGAATACTATGGCTACACCTTC. Its translation is CASTEYYGYTF.

This chain uses TRBV7-9 with TRBJ1-2, with a tentative D call TRBD1 (6 bases). The V gene lost 4 bases and the J gene lost 2 bases, with 17 bases spanning the gap. CDR3 size: 16 residues. CDR1 and CDR2 from the germline V gene are SEHNR and FQNEAQ (reference sequence). This CDR3 is CASSSQSGGPNYGYTF. The DNA for the CDR3 is TGTGCCAGCAGCTCCCAATCGGGGGGGCCAAACTATGGCTACACCTTC.